This is a list of T cell receptor beta chains from one sample in a study of T cells in Graves' hyperthyroidism and ophthalmopathy. From the multiplex PCR reads, TCRdb called clonotypes with MiXCR, one entry per CDR3 protein. The table shows about 380,000 distinct CDR3 sequences, with approximately 17% occurring only once. Material for sequencing was blood. These receptors were obtained from a man aged 18-30 years with Graves' ophthalmopathy. The CDR3 runs from the conserved cysteine through the conserved F or W. A D gene is named only where the DNA matches it firmly. Clone size is not always given. Where it is, it says once, few, many or a class for expanded clones.

D: .; length: 15; V: TRBV20-1; size: many; J: TRBJ2-5; DNA: TGCAGTGCTAGAGTTGGCGGTACTGGAAAGGAGACCCAGTACTTC; CDR3: CSARVGGTGKETQYF
D: TRBD1; length: 16; V: TRBV7-3; size: .; J: TRBJ2-2; DNA: TGTGCCAGCAGCCCCCGGACAGGGGTAACCACCGGGGAGCTGTTTTTT; CDR3: CASSPRTGVTTGELFF
D: .; length: 15; V: TRBV18; size: .; J: TRBJ1-4; DNA: TGTGCCAGCTCACCAAGCGGCTACCTTAATGAAAAACTGTTTTTT; CDR3: CASSPSGYLNEKLFF
D: .; length: 16; V: TRBV13; size: few; J: TRBJ2-1; DNA: TGTGCCAGCAGCCCCCCACAGGGCCGCTCCTACAATGAGCAGTTCTTC; CDR3: CASSPPQGRSYNEQFF
D: TRBD1; length: 15; V: TRBV2; size: many; J: TRBJ2-3; DNA: TGTGCCAGCAGTGGGTGGACAGGGGGGGCAGATACGCAGTATTTT; CDR3: CASSGWTGGADTQYF
D: .; length: 15; V: TRBV3-1; size: many; J: TRBJ1-6; DNA: TGTGCCAGCAGCCAAGACCCACTTTATAATTCACCCCTCCACTTT; CDR3: CASSQDPLYNSPLHF
D: TRBD1; length: 16; V: TRBV18; size: .; J: TRBJ2-3; DNA: TGTGCCAGCTCACGCCTCTCGGGACAGGGTCAAGATACGCAGTATTTT; CDR3: CASSRLSGQGQDTQYF
D: .; length: 16; V: TRBV6-5; size: .; J: TRBJ1-2; DNA: TGTGCCAGCAGTTACTCAACTGTGATACGGATGGCTGGCTACACCTTC; CDR3: CASSYSTVIRMAGYTF
D: .; length: 13; V: TRBV29-1; size: many; J: TRBJ1-2; DNA: TGCAGCGTCCGACAGGCGGCGGACTATGGCTACACCTTC; CDR3: CSVRQAADYGYTF
D: .; length: 13; V: TRBV4-3; size: few; J: TRBJ2-5; DNA: TGCGCCAGCAGCCAAGTGGAGGTGGAGACCCAGTACTTC; CDR3: CASSQVEVETQYF
D: .; length: 14; V: TRBV6-1; size: few; J: TRBJ1-1; DNA: TGTGCCAGCAGTTGGGGGGAACGCGGTACTGAAGCTTTCTTT; CDR3: CASSWGERGTEAFF
D: .; length: 15; V: TRBV7-6; size: many; J: TRBJ2-2; DNA: TGTGCCAGCAGCTTAGGCGGAATGAATACCGGGGAGCTGTTTTTT; CDR3: CASSLGGMNTGELFF
D: TRBD1; length: 14; V: TRBV11-3; size: many; J: TRBJ2-4; DNA: TGTGCCAGCAGCCGACAGGGGGACCTGTCCATTCAGTACTTC; CDR3: CASSRQGDLSIQYF
D: .; length: 13; V: TRBV6-1; size: .; J: TRBJ1-3; DNA: TGTGCCAGCAGCCTGGGAAGTGAACAAACCATATATTTT; CDR3: CASSLGSEQTIYF
D: TRBD2; length: 15; V: TRBV12-5; size: many; J: TRBJ2-3; DNA: TGTGCTAGTGGTTTGAACGGGGGGGCCGAAGATACGCAGTATTTT; CDR3: CASGLNGGAEDTQYF
D: .; length: 16; V: TRBV7-8; size: .; J: TRBJ1-2; DNA: TGTGCCAGCAGCTTACTGGGAGGGGTCCCTAACTATGGCTACACCTTC; CDR3: CASSLLGGVPNYGYTF
D: .; length: 15; V: TRBV12-3/TRBV12-4; size: .; J: TRBJ2-7; DNA: TGTGCCAGCAGTCCGACAGGCCGCAGCTCCTACGAGCAGTGCTTC; CDR3: CASSPTGRSSYEQCF
D: .; length: 20; V: TRBV7-8; size: few; J: TRBJ2-5; DNA: TGTGCCAGCAGCTTATTACGGCCCTGGGGAGGTGGAGGGCGCCAAGAGACCCAGTACTTC; CDR3: CASSLLRPWGGGGRQETQYF
D: .; length: 15; V: TRBV5-1; size: .; J: TRBJ1-2; DNA: TGCGCCAGCACCCCCACTAACGGAGGGGACTATGGCTACACCTTC; CDR3: CASTPTNGGDYGYTF
D: TRBD1; length: 16; V: TRBV6-6; size: few; J: TRBJ1-2; DNA: TGTGCCAGCAGTTACTCGATAGGGACAGGGGGCTATGGCTACACCTTC; CDR3: CASSYSIGTGGYGYTF
D: TRBD1; length: 18; V: TRBV7-2; size: few; J: TRBJ2-6; DNA: TGTGCCAGCAGCTTAGGGGACAGGGGGTCCTTTGGGGCCAACGTCCTGACTTTC; CDR3: CASSLGDRGSFGANVLTF
D: TRBD1; length: 16; V: TRBV20-1; size: .; J: TRBJ2-1; DNA: TGCAGTGCTTCCCCAGCCCGAGGGCAGGGGGCCAATGAGCAGTTCTTC; CDR3: CSASPARGQGANEQFF
D: .; length: 16; V: TRBV18; size: many; J: TRBJ2-3; DNA: TGTGCCAGCTCACCATCTGTAGGGAGGCGCACAGATACGCAGTATTTT; CDR3: CASSPSVGRRTDTQYF
D: TRBD2; length: 16; V: TRBV7-9; size: once; J: TRBJ2-7; DNA: TGTGCCAGCAGTCGGGACTCTAGCGGGGGGGTCAACGAGCAGTACTTC; CDR3: CASSRDSSGGVNEQYF
D: .; length: 14; V: TRBV11-2; size: many; J: TRBJ1-5; DNA: TGTGCCAGCAGCTTACCCGGCTATAATCAGCCCCAGCATTTT; CDR3: CASSLPGYNQPQHF
D: .; length: 13; V: TRBV6-6; size: many; J: TRBJ1-5; DNA: TGTGCCAGCAGTTACTCGACAAATCAGCCCCAGCATTTT; CDR3: CASSYSTNQPQHF